A selection of T cell receptor beta chains follows, all from one sample in a study of spatial heterogeneity in lung cancer. TCRdb itself ran the 5' RACE reads through MiXCR, one entry per CDR3 protein. The sample lists 40,000 to 55,000 distinct CDR3 sequences, approximately 6.3% occurring once. This material consisted of PBMCs, taken at surgery. These receptors originate from a female donor with early-stage non-small cell lung cancer. CDR3s include the opening cysteine and the closing phenylalanine or tryptophan. A D gene is named only where the DNA matches it firmly. A clone size is listed for some rows: how often the clone was seen (once, few, many), or a class if it is expanded.

j_call v_call d_call clone_size cdr3_nt cdr3_aa
TRBJ1-6 TRBV6-1 . . TGTGCCAGCAGTGAGAGGGGGTGGGGATCACCCCTCCACTTT CASSERGWGSPLHF
TRBJ2-7 TRBV7-2 TRBD2 . TGTGCCAGCAGACGGACTAGCGGGGGGGCCTCCTACGAGCAGTACTTC CASRRTSGGASYEQYF
TRBJ2-7 TRBV20-1 . many TGCAGTGCTCCCATGGTGGTGGCCTACGAGCAGTACTTC CSAPMVVAYEQYF
TRBJ2-3 TRBV23-1 . . TGCGCCAGCAGTCGACAGAGGCAGTATTTT CASSRQRQYF
TRBJ2-1 TRBV6-2/TRBV6-3 . many TGTGCCAGCAGATACAGGTACAATGAGCAGTTCTTC CASRYRYNEQFF
TRBJ2-1 TRBV24-1 . many TGTGCCACCAGTGATTCGGACTCGAGCTCCTACAATGAGCAGTTCTTC CATSDSDSSSYNEQFF
TRBJ2-1 TRBV2 TRBD2 . TGTGCCAGCAGTGAAGAGTGGACTAGCGGGGCCCACAATGAGCAGTTCTTC CASSEEWTSGAHNEQFF
TRBJ2-7 TRBV12-3/TRBV12-4 . few TGTGCCAGCAGTTTACGGGGGGCTTTCGAGCAGTACTTC CASSLRGAFEQYF
TRBJ2-7 TRBV11-2 . few TGTGCCAGCAGCTTAGGAGCAGGACGTACCTACGAGCAGTACTTC CASSLGAGRTYEQYF
TRBJ1-1 TRBV7-9 TRBD1 few TGTGCCAGCAGCTTAGTTGGGCGACAGGGAATAGCTTTCTTT CASSLVGRQGIAFF
TRBJ2-7 TRBV18 TRBD2 many TGTGCCAGCTCACCACCAATTCCCGGGGGGATCGACGAGCAGTACTTC CASSPPIPGGIDEQYF
TRBJ1-2 TRBV5-4 . few TGTGCCAGCAGCTTGGTCGGGACCAGTGGTGGCTACACCTTC CASSLVGTSGGYTF
TRBJ2-6 TRBV27 . few TGTGCCAGCACCGACACTTCTGGGGCCAACGTCCTGACTTTC CASTDTSGANVLTF
TRBJ2-7 TRBV12-3/TRBV12-4 TRBD1 . TGTGCCAGCAGGGAGACAGGGAGAAGCTACGAGCAGTACTTC CASRETGRSYEQYF
TRBJ2-1 TRBV5-5 TRBD1 . TGTGCCAGCAGCTCGTGGACAGGCGAAGACAATGAGCAGTTCTTC CASSSWTGEDNEQFF
TRBJ2-7 TRBV3-1 . many TGTGCCAGCAGCCGAGCGTTGCCCTACGAGCAGTACTTC CASSRALPYEQYF
TRBJ2-5 TRBV5-6 . many TGTGCCAGCACCCGCCTAGAGAAAAGTCAAGAGACCCAGTACTTC CASTRLEKSQETQYF
TRBJ2-5 TRBV11-2 TRBD2 many TGTGCCAGCAGGATTGGGAGCGGGGGGACCCAAGAGACCCAGTACTTC CASRIGSGGTQETQYF
TRBJ2-4 TRBV7-9 . . TGTGCCAGCAGCTTAATCGGGAACATTCAGTACTTC CASSLIGNIQYF
TRBJ1-1 TRBV20-1 . . TGCAGTGCTAAGGGGATGGGGGGTTCCAGAGGGACTGAAGCTTTCTTT CSAKGMGGSRGTEAFF
TRBJ1-2 TRBV20-1 . few TGCAGTCCAGGGAGGATAGGTGGCTACACCTTC CSPGRIGGYTF
TRBJ2-2 TRBV5-1 TRBD1 . TGCGCCAGCAGCTTTACCTCCGGGACAGACACCGGGGAGCTGTTTTTT CASSFTSGTDTGELFF
TRBJ1-1 TRBV5-8 TRBD1 . TGTGCCAGCAGCTTGGGGGACAGGGGGAACACTGAAGCTTTCTTT CASSLGDRGNTEAFF
TRBJ2-1 TRBV7-2 TRBD1 many TGTGCCAGCAGCTCCCGGGACAGGAATGAGCAGTTCTTC CASSSRDRNEQFF
TRBJ2-5 TRBV18 . once TGTGCCAGCTCACCGACCGGGGCGCAAGAGACCCAGTACTTC CASSPTGAQETQYF
TRBJ1-1 TRBV28 . few TGTGCCAGCAGTTTAGGACGGCAGAACACTGAAGCTTTCTTT CASSLGRQNTEAFF
TRBJ1-2 TRBV6-2/TRBV6-3 . many TGTGCCAGCAGTTACAAGGCGGAGGGGAACTATGGCTACACCTTC CASSYKAEGNYGYTF
TRBJ1-2 TRBV20-1 . few TGCAGTGCTAGAACGGACGGCTACTATGGCTACACCTTC CSARTDGYYGYTF
TRBJ2-5 TRBV28 TRBD2 many TGTGCCAGCACTCGAGGCGGGGGACAAGAGACCCAGTACTTC CASTRGGGQETQYF
TRBJ2-5 TRBV3-2 . many TGTGCCAGCAGCTCACACAGAAAATCGAGATGTTGGTACTTC CASSSHRKSRCWYF
TRBJ2-3 TRBV4-3 . . TGCGCCAGCAGCCAAGCTTGGGAAGGACCGGGACTGGCTGGTAATACGCAGTATTTT CASSQAWEGPGLAGNTQYF
TRBJ1-5 TRBV20-1 TRBD1 many TGCAGTGCTGCGGGACAGTGGAAGCCCCAGCATTTT CSAAGQWKPQHF
TRBJ2-1 TRBV20-1 TRBD2 few TGCAGTGCCCTGACTAGCGGGGGAGCCAACTCCTACAATGAGCAGTTCTTC CSALTSGGANSYNEQFF
TRBJ1-2 TRBV12-3/TRBV12-4 . . TGTGCCAGCAGTTCCGGCATGGGAAATGGCTACACCTTC CASSSGMGNGYTF
TRBJ1-5 TRBV7-9 . few TGTGCCAGCAGCTTAGGGTCAGGGTTATTCAATCAGCCCCAGCATTTT CASSLGSGLFNQPQHF
TRBJ1-1 TRBV6-6 TRBD1 many TGTGCCAGCAGGTGGACAGGGGGCGTGAACACTGAAGCTTTCTTT CASRWTGGVNTEAFF
TRBJ2-5 TRBV5-5 . few TGTGCCAGCAGCGATAACCAAGAGACCCAGTACTTC CASSDNQETQYF
TRBJ1-1 TRBV6-2/TRBV6-3 . few TGTGCCAGCAGCCCCGGGCAGCCTGGGGGCACTGAAGCTTTCTTT CASSPGQPGGTEAFF
TRBJ2-2 TRBV18 . many TGTGCCAGCTCACAAACCTCGATCGCAGGCAGAGCGAACACCGGGGAGCTGTTTTTT CASSQTSIAGRANTGELFF
TRBJ2-3 TRBV5-1 . many TGCGCCAGCGCTCGTTCGGGCTACACAGATACGCAGTATTTT CASARSGYTDTQYF
TRBJ1-2 TRBV5-1 . many TGCGCCAGCAGTCAGGACAGCACTAACTATGGCTACACCTTC CASSQDSTNYGYTF
TRBJ1-4 TRBV20-1 . few TGCAGTGCTAGAGGAACAGGGCGAGAGGGAACTAATGAAAAACTGTTTTTT CSARGTGREGTNEKLFF
TRBJ1-4 TRBV29-1 . many TGCAGCGTTGCCAGGGGAGGTGAAAAACTGTTTTTT CSVARGGEKLFF
TRBJ1-5 TRBV4-1 TRBD1 few TGCGCCAGCAGCCAGGCCGGGACAGGGGATCAGCCCCAGCATTTT CASSQAGTGDQPQHF
TRBJ1-1 TRBV7-9 . few TGTGCCAGCAGTGGAGGGAGGGCAGCTTTCTTT CASSGGRAAFF
TRBJ2-1 TRBV7-2 TRBD2 . TGTGCCAGCACTGCGCCGGGACTAGCCGTCTACAATGAGCAGTTCTTC CASTAPGLAVYNEQFF
TRBJ1-6 TRBV6-5 . . TGTGCCAGCAGTTACGAGGGGCTGGGGTTTAATTCACCCCTCCACTTT CASSYEGLGFNSPLHF
TRBJ1-2 TRBV3-1 . many TGTGCCAGCAGCCGAACATGGGACCCAGGGAGCTACACCTTC CASSRTWDPGSYTF
TRBJ1-1 TRBV6-1 . few TGTGCCAGCAGCGGACGGACCTTAAACACTGAAGCTTTCTTT CASSGRTLNTEAFF
TRBJ2-7 TRBV3-1 TRBD1 few TGTGCCAGCAGCCAAGGAGTCGGGACAGGGGCCTACGAGCAGTACTTC CASSQGVGTGAYEQYF